The 10 T cell receptor beta chains presented below share a single source sample, sequenced in a study of blood T cell repertoires in COVID-19 (dated by TCRdb to 2018 to 2020). Libraries were built with the immunoSEQ multiplex PCR assay. Not all clones reach the TCRdb copy of this immuneACCESS table, which keeps in-frame sequences only. Checked studies attribute under half of the gap to unresolved V genes and leave the rest unexplained. This sample gives roughly 140,000 clones in total; around 80% of them show up just once. The biggest ten clones account for about 4% of the sample. The sequenced sample consisted of peripheral blood. The receptors were sampled from a man aged 55-75 years with acute or convalescent COVID-19.

About this clone: Additional DNA sequences in this sample encode the identical CDR3. V is TRBV19 and J is TRBJ1-6, with D perhaps matching TRBD1 (6 bases). CDR3 length: 18 residues. The V end was cut by 1 base, the J end by 0 bases, with 13 bases between. The germline CDR1 and CDR2 sequences are LNHDA and SQIVND (reference sequence). Here the CDR3 DNA reads TGTGCCAGTAGTATAGCTGGGCAGGGGAGCTCCTATAATTCACCCCTCCACTTT. Its protein product is CASSIAGQGSSYNSPLHF.

The chain links TRBV4-2 to TRBJ2-7; 7 bases agree with TRBD1. Germline V CDR1 and CDR2: LGHNA, YNFKEQ. The ends lost 1 base at V and 2 bases at J; junction bases unmatched: 2. The CDR3 has 14 residues. The CDR3 loop is CASSQGQGAYEQYF. The DNA for the CDR3 is TGTGCCAGCAGCCAAGGTCAGGGGGCCTACGAGCAGTACTTC.

This clone has only a few counts. This chain uses TRBV7-2 with TRBJ1-5; TRBD1 matches at 7 bases. Germline CDR1 reads SGHTA; CDR2 reads FQGNSA. V gave up 4 bases and J gave up 1 base; unmatched junction bases: 16. This CDR3 contains 19 residues. The DNA of the CDR3 is TGTGCCAGCAGCTCCCAAAAGACTACCACAGGGGTGAGCAATCAGCCCCAGCATTTT. As protein: CASSSQKTTTGVSNQPQHF.

As DNA, the CDR3 is TGCGCCAGCCGGAGGACAGGGGGCTTGGATGAAAAACTGTTTTTT. Translated: CASRRTGGLDEKLFF. This chain joins TRBV5-1 and TRBJ1-4; 11 bases fit TRBD1. This CDR3 spans 15 amino acids. Unmatched junction bases numbered 8, after V lost 7 bases and J lost 6 bases. CDR1 is SGHRS, CDR2 YFSETQ, per germline.

The chain joins TRBV29-1 to TRBJ2-7; tentative D call: TRBD2 (6 bases). Trimming pared 5 bases from V and 0 bases from J, leaving 23 bases between. CDR3 length: 17 residues. Germline V CDR1 and CDR2: SQVTM, ANQGSEA. This CDR3 reads CSVKKSGWGTRSYEQYF. The CDR3 nucleotides read TGCAGCGTTAAAAAGTCGGGATGGGGGACTCGCTCCTACGAGCAGTACTTC.

The table lists this clone with a count of one. The chain carries TRBV1 and TRBJ1-4. TRBV1 is listed as a pseudogene. The CDR3 has 15 residues. The CDR3 spells CTSSPFCATNEKLFF. The CDR3 bases are TGCACCAGCAGCCCTTTCTGTGCAACTAATGAAAAACTGTTTTTT.

This clone has a single count. The CDR3 is CASSQDVQGSSYEQYF. CDR3 nucleotides: TGTGCCAGCAGCCAAGATGTCCAGGGGAGCTCCTACGAGCAGTACTTC. The chain employs TRBV3-1 (or the pseudogene TRBV3-2) and TRBJ2-7; TRBD1 might be the D (6 bases). Germline CDR1 reads LGHDT; CDR2 reads YNNKEL (reference sequence). Trimming left V 0 bases short and J 0 bases short, with 12 bases between. The CDR3 has 16 amino acids.

This clone was found once. The CDR3 DNA sequence: TGTGCCAGCAGCTTAAGACAGGGGAACACTGAAGCTTTCTTT. This translates into CASSLRQGNTEAFF. The chain couples TRBV7-9 to TRBJ1-1, with 7 positions matching TRBD1. Germline CDR1 and CDR2: SEHNR and FQNEAQ (reference sequence). The CDR3 contains 14 residues. After removal of 2 bases from V and 1 base from J, the junction contained 1 base not matched to a gene.

Relative to its sample, this clone is medium-sized. The rearrangement joins TRBV27 to TRBJ2-2; 8 nucleotides align to TRBD2. The V gene end was trimmed by 3 bases and the J gene end by 4 bases; junction bases not matched to a gene: 10. The CDR3 is 17 residues long. From germline, CDR1 is MNHEY and CDR2 SMNVEV (reference sequence). For the CDR3, the DNA is TGTGCCAGCAGTTTCGGGCTAGGCGGGAGGCCCACCGGGGAGCTGTTTTTT. Protein: CASSFGLGGRPTGELFF.

This clone was counted a few times. V and J are TRBV28 and TRBJ2-1, with a weak D call TRBD1 (5 bases). The CDR3 is 11 residues long. CDR1 is MDHEN and CDR2 is SYDVKM in the germline V gene. V lost 9 bases and J 7 bases, leaving 10 bases between the germline ends. The DNA for the CDR3 is TGTGCCAGTCCTAAGGGGAATGAGCAGTTCTTC. The encoded protein is CASPKGNEQFF. Full variable domain (remainder filled in from reference TRBV28 and TRBJ2-1): DVKVTQSSRYLVKRTGEKVFLECVQDMDHENMFWYRQDPGLGLRLIYFSYDVKMKEKGDIPEGYSVSREKKERFSLILESASTNQTSMYLCASPKGNEQFFGPGTRLTVL.